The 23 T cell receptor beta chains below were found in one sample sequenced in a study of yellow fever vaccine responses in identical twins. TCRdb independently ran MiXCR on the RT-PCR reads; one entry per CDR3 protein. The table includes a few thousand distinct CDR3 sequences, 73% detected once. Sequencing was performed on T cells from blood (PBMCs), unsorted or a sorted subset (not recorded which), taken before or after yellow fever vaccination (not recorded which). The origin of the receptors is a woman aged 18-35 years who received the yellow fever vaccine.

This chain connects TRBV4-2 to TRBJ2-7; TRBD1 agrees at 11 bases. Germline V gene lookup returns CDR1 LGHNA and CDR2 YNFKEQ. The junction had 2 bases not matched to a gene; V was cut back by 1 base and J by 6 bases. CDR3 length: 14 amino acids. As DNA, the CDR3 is TGTGCCAGCAGCCAAGGGACAGGGGGCTCCGAGCAGTACTTC. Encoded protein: CASSQGTGGSEQYF.

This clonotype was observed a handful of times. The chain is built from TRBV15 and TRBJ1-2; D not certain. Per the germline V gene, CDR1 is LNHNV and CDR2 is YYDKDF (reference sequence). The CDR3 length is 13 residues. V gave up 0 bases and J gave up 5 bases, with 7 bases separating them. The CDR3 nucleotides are TGTGCCACCAGCAGAGATGAGGGTTATGGCTACACCTTC. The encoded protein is CATSRDEGYGYTF. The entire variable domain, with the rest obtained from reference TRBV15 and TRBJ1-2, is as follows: DAMVIQNPRYQVTQFGKPVTLSCSQTLNHNVMYWYQQKSSQAPKLLFHYYDKDFNNEADTPDNFQSRRPNTSFCFLDIRSPGLGDTAMYLCATSRDEGYGYTFGSGTRLTVV.

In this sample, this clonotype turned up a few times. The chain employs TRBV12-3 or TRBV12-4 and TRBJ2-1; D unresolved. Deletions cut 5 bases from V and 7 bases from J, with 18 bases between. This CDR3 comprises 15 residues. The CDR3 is CASSPQIERKNEQFF. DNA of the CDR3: TGTGCCAGCAGTCCACAGATAGAGAGAAAAAATGAGCAGTTCTTC.

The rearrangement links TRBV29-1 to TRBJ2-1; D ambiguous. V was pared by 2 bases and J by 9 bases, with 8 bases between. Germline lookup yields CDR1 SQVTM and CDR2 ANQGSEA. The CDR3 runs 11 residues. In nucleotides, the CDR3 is TGCAGCGTTGAACTTTGGTCTGAGCAGTTCTTC. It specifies CSVELWSEQFF.

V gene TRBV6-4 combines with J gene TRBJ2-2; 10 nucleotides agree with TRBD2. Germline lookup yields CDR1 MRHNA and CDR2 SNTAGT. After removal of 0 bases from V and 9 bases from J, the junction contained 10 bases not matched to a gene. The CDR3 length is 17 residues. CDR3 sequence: CASSDSLAGGLARELFF. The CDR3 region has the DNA TGTGCCAGCAGTGACTCATTAGCGGGAGGTTTGGCCCGGGAGCTGTTTTTT.

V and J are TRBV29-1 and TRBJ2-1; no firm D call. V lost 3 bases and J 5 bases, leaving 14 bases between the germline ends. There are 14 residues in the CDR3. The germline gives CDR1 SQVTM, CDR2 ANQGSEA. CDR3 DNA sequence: TGCAGCGTTGAGACCCGGGCCATCGACAATGAGCAGTTCTTC. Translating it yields CSVETRAIDNEQFF.

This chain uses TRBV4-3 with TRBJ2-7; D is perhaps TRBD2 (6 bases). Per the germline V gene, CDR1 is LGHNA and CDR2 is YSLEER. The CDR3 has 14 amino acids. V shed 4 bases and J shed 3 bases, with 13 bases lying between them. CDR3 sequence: CASSPGTGLYEQYF. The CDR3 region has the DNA TGCGCCAGCAGCCCCGGGACGGGACTCTACGAGCAGTACTTC.

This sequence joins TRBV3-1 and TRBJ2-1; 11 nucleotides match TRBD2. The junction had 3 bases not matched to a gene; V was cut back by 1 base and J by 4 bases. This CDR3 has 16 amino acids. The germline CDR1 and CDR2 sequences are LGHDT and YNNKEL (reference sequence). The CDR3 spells CASSQVGTSGYNEQFF. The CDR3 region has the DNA TGTGCCAGCAGCCAAGTTGGGACTAGCGGTTACAATGAGCAGTTCTTC.

The CDR3 here is CASSQDQGQGAYEQYF. The CDR3, as DNA: TGCGCCAGCAGCCAAGATCAAGGACAGGGAGCCTACGAGCAGTACTTC. The V call is TRBV4-1, the J call TRBJ2-7; 8 bases are a match to TRBD1. Germline-derived CDR1 and CDR2 are MGHRA and YSYEKL. The CDR3 is 16 amino acids. Trimming at V came to 0 bases and at J to 2 bases, leaving 6 bases not matched to a gene.

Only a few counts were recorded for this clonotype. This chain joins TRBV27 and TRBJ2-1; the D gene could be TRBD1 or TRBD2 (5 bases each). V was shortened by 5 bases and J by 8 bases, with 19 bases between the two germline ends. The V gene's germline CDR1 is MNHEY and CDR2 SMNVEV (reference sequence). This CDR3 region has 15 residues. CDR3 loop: CASSPLEGLRDEQFF. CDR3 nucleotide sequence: TGTGCCAGCAGTCCGCTAGAGGGGCTCCGGGATGAGCAGTTCTTC.

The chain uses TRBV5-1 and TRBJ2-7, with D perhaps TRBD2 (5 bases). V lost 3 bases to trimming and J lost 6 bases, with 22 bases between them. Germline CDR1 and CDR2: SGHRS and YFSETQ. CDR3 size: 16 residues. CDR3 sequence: CASSSTDGGVLGEQYF. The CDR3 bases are TGCGCCAGCAGCTCAACGGACGGAGGAGTTCTTGGCGAGCAGTACTTC.

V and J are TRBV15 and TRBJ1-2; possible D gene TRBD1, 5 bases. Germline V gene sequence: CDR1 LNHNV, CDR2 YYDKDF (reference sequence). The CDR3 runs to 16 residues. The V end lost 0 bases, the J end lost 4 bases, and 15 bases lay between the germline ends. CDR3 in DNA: TGTGCCACCAGCAGAGATACACGGCGACAGCCCTATGGCTACACCTTC. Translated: CATSRDTRRQPYGYTF.

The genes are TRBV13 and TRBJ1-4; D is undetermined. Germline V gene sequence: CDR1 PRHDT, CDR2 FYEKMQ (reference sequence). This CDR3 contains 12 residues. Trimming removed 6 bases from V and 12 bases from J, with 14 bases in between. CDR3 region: CASRFGPSQLFF. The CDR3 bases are TGTGCCAGCAGGTTCGGGCCTAGTCAACTGTTTTTT.

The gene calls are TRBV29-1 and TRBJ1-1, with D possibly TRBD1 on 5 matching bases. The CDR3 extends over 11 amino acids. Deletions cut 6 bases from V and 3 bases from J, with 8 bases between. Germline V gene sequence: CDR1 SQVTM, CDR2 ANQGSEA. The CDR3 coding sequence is TGCAGCGTGGACACTTACACTGAAGCTTTCTTT. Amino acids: CSVDTYTEAFF.

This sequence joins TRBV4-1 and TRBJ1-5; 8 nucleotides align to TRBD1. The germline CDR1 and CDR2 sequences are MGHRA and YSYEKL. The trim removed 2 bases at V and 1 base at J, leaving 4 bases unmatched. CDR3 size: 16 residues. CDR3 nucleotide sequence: TGCGCCAGCAGCCAAATTCAGGGGGCAAGCAATCAGCCCCAGCATTTT. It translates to CASSQIQGASNQPQHF.

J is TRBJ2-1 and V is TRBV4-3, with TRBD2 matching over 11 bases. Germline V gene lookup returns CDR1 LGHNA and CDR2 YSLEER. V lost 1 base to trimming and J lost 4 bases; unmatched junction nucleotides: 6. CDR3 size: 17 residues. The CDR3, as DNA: TGCGCCAGCAGCCAAGCCCTAGCGGGAGGTATTTACAATGAGCAGTTCTTC. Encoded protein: CASSQALAGGIYNEQFF.

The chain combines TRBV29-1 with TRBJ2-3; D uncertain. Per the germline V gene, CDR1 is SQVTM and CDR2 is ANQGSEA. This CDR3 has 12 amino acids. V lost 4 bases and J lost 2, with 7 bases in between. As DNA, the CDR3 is TGCAGCGTTGCTGACTTCACAGATACGCAGTATTTT. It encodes CSVADFTDTQYF.

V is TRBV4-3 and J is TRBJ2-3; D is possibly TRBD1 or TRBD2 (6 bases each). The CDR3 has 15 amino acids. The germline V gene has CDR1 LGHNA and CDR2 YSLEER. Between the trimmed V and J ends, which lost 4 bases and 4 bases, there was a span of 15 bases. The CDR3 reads CASSLELGGPDTQYF. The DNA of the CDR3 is TGCGCCAGCAGCCTTGAACTCGGGGGCCCAGATACGCAGTATTTT.

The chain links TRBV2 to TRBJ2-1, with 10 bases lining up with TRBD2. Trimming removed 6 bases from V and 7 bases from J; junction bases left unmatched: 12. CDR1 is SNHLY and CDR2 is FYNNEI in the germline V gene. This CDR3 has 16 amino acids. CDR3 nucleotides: TGTGCCAGCAGGGAATCTAGCGGGAGCTCGTGGAATGAGCAGTTCTTC. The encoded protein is CASRESSGSSWNEQFF.

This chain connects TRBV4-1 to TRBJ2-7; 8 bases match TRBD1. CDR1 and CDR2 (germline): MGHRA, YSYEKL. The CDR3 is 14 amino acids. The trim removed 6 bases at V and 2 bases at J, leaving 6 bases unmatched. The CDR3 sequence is CASSILTGAYEQYF. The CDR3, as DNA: TGCGCCAGCAGTATATTGACAGGGGCCTACGAGCAGTACTTC.

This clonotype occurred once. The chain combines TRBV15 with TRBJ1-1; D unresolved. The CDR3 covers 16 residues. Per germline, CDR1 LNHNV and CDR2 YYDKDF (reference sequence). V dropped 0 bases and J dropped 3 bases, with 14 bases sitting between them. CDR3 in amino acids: CATSRDARPLYTEAFF. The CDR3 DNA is TGTGCCACCAGCAGAGATGCAAGGCCCCTTTACACTGAAGCTTTCTTT.

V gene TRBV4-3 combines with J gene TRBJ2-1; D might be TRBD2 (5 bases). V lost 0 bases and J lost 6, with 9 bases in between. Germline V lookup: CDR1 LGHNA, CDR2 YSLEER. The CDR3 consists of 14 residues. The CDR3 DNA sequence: TGCGCCAGCAGCCAAGATATGAGCGGCAATGAGCAGTTCTTC. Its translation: CASSQDMSGNEQFF.

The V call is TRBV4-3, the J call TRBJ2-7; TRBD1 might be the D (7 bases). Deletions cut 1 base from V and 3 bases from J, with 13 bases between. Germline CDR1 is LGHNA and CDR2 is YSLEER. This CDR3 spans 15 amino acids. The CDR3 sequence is CASSQVRQGLYEQYF. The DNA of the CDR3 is TGCGCCAGCAGCCAAGTGAGACAGGGACTCTACGAGCAGTACTTC.